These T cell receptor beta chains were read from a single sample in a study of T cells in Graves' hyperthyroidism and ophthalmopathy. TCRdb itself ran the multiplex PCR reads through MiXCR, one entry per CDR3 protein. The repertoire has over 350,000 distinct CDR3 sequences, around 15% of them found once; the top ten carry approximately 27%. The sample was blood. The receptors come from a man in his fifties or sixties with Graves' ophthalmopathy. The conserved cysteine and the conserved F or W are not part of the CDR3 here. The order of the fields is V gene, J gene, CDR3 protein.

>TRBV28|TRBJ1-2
ASKGQHYGYT
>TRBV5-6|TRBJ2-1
ASRRLAGSSSSYNEQF
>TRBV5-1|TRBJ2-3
ASSLGQTSDTQY
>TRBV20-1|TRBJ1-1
SARDPKGNTEAF
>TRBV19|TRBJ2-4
ASDRGLVKNIQY
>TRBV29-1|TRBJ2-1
SVAGTGINEQF
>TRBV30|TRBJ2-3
AWTELDTQY
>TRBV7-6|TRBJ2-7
ASSLTSGSVNEQY
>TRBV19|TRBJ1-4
ASSMGLSSTNEKLF
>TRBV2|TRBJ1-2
ASTRSTDGIYGYT
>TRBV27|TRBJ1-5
ASSLSATTGGSQPQH
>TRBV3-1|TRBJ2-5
ASSATPRTGGQETQY
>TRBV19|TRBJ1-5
ASSGPGQPQH
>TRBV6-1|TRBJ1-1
ASTGVQGASTEAF
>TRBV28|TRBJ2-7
ASSLGFSSSYEQY
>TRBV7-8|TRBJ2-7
ASSRQGQDREQY
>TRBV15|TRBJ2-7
ATSRDLRTGGPYEQY
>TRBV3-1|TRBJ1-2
ASSQVPQTGDGYT
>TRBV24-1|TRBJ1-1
ATSDLQGWAF
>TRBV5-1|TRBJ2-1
ASSHGPRTGSRNEQF
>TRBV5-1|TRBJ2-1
ASSTGLVGNEQF
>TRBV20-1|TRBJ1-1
SANRGRTGSTEAF
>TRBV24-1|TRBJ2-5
ATSDPGTTGQETQY
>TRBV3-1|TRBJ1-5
ASSQGVRDSQPQH
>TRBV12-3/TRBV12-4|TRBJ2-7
ASSSRGGQGFPYEQY
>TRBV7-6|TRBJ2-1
ASSQGTTGSYNEQF
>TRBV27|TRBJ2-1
ASSLRDSRNEQF
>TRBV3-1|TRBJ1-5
ASSQDAGGLQPQH